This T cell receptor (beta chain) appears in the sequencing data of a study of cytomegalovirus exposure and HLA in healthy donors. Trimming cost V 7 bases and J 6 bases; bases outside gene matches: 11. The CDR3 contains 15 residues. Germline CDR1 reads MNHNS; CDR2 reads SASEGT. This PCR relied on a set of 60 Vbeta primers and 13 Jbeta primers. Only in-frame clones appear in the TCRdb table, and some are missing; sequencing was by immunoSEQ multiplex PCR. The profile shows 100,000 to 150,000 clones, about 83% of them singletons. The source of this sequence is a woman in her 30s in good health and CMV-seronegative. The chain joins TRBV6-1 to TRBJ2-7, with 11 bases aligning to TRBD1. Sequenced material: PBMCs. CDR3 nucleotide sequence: TGTGCCAGCACACCAGAGGGACAGGGGGGTAGCGAGCAGTACTTC. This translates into CASTPEGQGGSEQYF.